Listed below are T cell receptor beta chains from one sample, sequenced in a study of neoadjuvant anti-PD-1 for oral cavity cancer. TCRdb keeps only in-frame clones here, not all; method: immunoSEQ multiplex PCR. Found here are over 15,000 clones, approximately 70% of them singletons; the top ten hold 2.5% to 3.5%. The sample was PBMCs, taken before nivolumab (anti-PD-1) treatment. The source is a person aged 40 to 85 with oral cavity squamous cell carcinoma. Each CDR3 is given with its conserved first and last residue. The D gene is left open where the match is weak.

j_gene: TRBJ2-1
len: 18
d_gene: NA
v_gene: TRBV7-9
CDR3aa: CASSHRDRGLAEINEQFF

j_gene: TRBJ2-3
len: 13
d_gene: TRBD1
v_gene: TRBV2
CDR3aa: CASRATGGDTQYF

j_gene: TRBJ2-3
len: 14
d_gene: NA
v_gene: TRBV7-9
CDR3aa: CASSSSWGTDTQYF

j_gene: TRBJ1-5
len: 19
d_gene: NA
v_gene: TRBV4-1
CDR3aa: CASSQVPGGPGHGNQPQHF

j_gene: TRBJ2-7
len: 17
d_gene: NA
v_gene: TRBV27
CDR3aa: CASTPQPPGFYSYEQYF

j_gene: TRBJ1-2
len: 14
d_gene: NA
v_gene: TRBV7-8
CDR3aa: CASSLEPEIYGYTF

j_gene: TRBJ2-5
len: 13
d_gene: NA
v_gene: TRBV5-1
CDR3aa: CASSGGTRETQYF

j_gene: TRBJ1-2
len: 16
d_gene: NA
v_gene: TRBV7-9
CDR3aa: CASSLRLGTNEGGYTF

j_gene: TRBJ2-5
len: 14
d_gene: NA
v_gene: TRBV4-2
CDR3aa: CASSQSGAQETQYF

j_gene: TRBJ1-1
len: 15
d_gene: NA
v_gene: TRBV19
CDR3aa: CATSRGGIMNTEAFF

j_gene: TRBJ2-7
len: 14
d_gene: NA
v_gene: TRBV10-1
CDR3aa: CASSVGTSVYEQYF

j_gene: TRBJ2-5
len: 15
d_gene: TRBD2
v_gene: TRBV19
CDR3aa: CASSETSTRAGTQYF

j_gene: TRBJ2-5
len: 13
d_gene: TRBD1
v_gene: TRBV2
CDR3aa: CASSWTGGETQYF